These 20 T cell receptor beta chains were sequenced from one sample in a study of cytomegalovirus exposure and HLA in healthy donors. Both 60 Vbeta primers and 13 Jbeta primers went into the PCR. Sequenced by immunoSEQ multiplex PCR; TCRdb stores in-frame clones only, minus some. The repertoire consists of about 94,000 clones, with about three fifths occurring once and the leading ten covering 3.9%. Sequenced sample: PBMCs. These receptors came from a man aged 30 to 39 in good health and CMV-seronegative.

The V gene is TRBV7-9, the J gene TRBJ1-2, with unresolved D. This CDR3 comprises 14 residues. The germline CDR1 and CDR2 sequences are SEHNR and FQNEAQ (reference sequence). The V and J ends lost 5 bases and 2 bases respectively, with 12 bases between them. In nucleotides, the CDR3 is TGTGCCAGCAGCGTATCCGGGGTGAACTATGGCTACACCTTC. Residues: CASSVSGVNYGYTF.

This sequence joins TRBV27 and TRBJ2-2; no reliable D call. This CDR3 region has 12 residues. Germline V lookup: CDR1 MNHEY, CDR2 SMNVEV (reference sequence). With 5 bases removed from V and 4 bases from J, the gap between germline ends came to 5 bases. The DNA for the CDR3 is TGTGCCAGCAGTCCCATCACCGGGGAGCTGTTTTTT. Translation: CASSPITGELFF.

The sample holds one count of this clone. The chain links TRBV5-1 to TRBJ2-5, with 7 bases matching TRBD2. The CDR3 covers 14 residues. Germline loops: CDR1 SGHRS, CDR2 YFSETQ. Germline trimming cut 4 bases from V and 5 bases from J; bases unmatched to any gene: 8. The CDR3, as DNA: TGCGCCAGCAGCCCCCAGGGAGGGATGGAGACCCAGTACTTC. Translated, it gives CASSPQGGMETQYF.

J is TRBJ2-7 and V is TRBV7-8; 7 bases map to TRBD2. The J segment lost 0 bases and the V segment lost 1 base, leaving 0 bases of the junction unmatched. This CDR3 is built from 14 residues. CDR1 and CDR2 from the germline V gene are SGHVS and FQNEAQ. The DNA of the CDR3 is TGTGCCAGCAGCTTAGGGGGGGGCTCCTACGAGCAGTACTTC. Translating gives CASSLGGGSYEQYF.

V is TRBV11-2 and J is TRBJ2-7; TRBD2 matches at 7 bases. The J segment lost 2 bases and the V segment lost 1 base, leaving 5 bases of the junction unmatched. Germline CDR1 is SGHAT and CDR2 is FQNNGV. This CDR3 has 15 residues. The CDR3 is CASSLGPGTTYEQYF. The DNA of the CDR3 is TGTGCCAGCAGCTTAGGGCCCGGGACTACCTACGAGCAGTACTTC.

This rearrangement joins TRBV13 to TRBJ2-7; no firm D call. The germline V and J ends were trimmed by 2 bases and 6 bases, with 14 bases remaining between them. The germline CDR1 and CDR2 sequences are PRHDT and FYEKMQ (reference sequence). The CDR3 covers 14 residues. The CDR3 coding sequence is TGTGCCAGCAGCTTACCCCCTGGAGTCCCCGAGCAGTACTTC. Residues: CASSLPPGVPEQYF.

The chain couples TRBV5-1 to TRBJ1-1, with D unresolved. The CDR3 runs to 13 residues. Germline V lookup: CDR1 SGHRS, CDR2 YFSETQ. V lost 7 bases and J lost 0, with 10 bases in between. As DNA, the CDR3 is TGCGCCAGCCGACGGGATATGAACACTGAAGCTTTCTTT. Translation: CASRRDMNTEAFF.

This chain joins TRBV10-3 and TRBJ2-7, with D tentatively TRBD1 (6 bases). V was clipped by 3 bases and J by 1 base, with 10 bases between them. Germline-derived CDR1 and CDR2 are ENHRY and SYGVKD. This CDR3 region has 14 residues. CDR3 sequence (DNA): TGTGCCATCAGTGACAAGGACAGATCCTACGAGCAGTACTTC. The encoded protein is CAISDKDRSYEQYF.

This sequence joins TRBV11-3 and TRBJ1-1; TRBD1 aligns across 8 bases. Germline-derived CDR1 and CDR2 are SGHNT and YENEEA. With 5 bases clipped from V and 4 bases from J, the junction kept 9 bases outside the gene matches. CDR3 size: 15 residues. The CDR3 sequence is CASSKGQGTSTEAFF. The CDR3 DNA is TGTGCCAGCAGCAAAGGACAGGGTACGAGCACTGAAGCTTTCTTT.

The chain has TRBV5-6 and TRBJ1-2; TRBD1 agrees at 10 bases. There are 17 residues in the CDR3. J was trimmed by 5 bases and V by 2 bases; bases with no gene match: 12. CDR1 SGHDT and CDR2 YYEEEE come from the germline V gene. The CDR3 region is CASSFGTGDGRGYGYTF. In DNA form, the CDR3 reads TGTGCCAGCAGCTTCGGGACAGGGGACGGACGCGGTTATGGCTACACCTTC.

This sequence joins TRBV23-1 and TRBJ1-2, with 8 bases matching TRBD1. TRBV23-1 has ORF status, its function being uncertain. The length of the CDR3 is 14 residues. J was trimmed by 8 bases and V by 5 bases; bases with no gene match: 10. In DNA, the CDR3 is TGCGCCAGCAGTGTAAGGACAGGGAGATTCGGCTACACCTTC. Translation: CASSVRTGRFGYTF.

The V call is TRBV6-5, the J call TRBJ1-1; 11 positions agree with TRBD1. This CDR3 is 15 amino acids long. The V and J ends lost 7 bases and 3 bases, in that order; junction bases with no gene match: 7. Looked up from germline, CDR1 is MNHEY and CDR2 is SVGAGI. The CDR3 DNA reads TGTGCCAGCACCCTAGGGGACAGGGGGGACACTGAAGCTTTCTTT. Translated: CASTLGDRGDTEAFF.

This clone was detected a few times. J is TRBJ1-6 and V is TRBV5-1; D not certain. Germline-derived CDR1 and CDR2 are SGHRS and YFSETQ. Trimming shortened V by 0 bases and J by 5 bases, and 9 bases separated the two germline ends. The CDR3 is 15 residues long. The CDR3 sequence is CASSLAVQNNSPLHF. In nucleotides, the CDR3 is TGCGCCAGCAGCTTGGCCGTGCAGAATAATTCACCCCTCCACTTT.

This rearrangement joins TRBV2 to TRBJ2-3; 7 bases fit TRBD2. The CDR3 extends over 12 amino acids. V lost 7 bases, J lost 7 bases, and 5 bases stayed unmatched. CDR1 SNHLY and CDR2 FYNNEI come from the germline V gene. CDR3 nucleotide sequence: TGTGCCAGCAAGCCGGGGGGAAATACGCAGTATTTT. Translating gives CASKPGGNTQYF.

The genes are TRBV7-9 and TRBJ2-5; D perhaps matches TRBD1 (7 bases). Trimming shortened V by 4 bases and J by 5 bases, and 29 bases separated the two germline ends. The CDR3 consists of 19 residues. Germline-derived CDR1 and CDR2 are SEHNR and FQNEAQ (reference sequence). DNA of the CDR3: TGTGCCAGCAGCTCCCCTTTAGGACTAAGACAGGGAGAGGGGGAGACCCAGTACTTC. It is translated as CASSSPLGLRQGEGETQYF.

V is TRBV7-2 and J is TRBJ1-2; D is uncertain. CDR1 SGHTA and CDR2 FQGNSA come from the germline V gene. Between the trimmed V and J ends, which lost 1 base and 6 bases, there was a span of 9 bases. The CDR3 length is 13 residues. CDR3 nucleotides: TGTGCCAGCAGCTTAGGCAGGATGAATGGCTACACCTTC. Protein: CASSLGRMNGYTF.

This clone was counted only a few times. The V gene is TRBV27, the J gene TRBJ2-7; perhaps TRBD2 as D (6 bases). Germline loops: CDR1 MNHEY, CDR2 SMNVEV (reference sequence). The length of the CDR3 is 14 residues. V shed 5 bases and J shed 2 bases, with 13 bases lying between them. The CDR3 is CASSSPGGTYEQYF. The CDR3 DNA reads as TGTGCCAGCAGTAGCCCTGGAGGGACCTACGAGCAGTACTTC.

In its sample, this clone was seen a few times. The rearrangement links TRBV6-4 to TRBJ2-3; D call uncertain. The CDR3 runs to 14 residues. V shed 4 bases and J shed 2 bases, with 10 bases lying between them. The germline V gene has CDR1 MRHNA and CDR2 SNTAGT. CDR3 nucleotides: TGTGCCAGCAGTGCTGGGCAGGACACAGATACGCAGTATTTT. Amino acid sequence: CASSAGQDTDTQYF.

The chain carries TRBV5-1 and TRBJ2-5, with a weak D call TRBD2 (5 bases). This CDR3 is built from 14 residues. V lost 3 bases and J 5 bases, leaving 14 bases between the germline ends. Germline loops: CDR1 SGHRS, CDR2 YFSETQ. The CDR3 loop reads CASSSWTGHETQYF. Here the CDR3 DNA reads TGCGCCAGCAGCTCCTGGACTGGTCATGAGACCCAGTACTTC.

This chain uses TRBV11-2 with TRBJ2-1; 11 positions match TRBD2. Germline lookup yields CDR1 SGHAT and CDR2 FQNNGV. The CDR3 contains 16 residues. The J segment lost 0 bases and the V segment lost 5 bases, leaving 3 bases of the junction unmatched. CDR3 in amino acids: CASSVGLAVSYNEQFF. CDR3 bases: TGTGCCAGCAGCGTGGGACTAGCGGTCTCCTACAATGAGCAGTTCTTC.